This record looks at one T cell receptor (beta chain) sequence and its context. Germline CDR1 is SNHLY and CDR2 is FYNNEI. The CDR3 is made up of 14 amino acids. J gave up 2 bases and V 7 bases, and 5 bases lay outside the gene matches. The source of the sample is a study of blood T cell repertoires in COVID-19. The method was immunoSEQ multiplex PCR; TCRdb's version includes in-frame clones alone and lacks a portion of them. Of 95,000 to 150,000 clones in the sample, over 65% are singletons; the top ten hold 0.75% to 0.9%. Sequenced sample: peripheral blood. This clonotype was sampled from a human donor with acute or convalescent COVID-19. The donor label of this sample is uncertain. V usage is TRBV2 and J usage is TRBJ2-3; 8 nucleotides agree with TRBD1. CDR3 sequence reads: CASTRQGHTDTQYF. DNA of the CDR3: TGTGCCAGCACAAGACAGGGGCACACAGATACGCAGTATTTT.